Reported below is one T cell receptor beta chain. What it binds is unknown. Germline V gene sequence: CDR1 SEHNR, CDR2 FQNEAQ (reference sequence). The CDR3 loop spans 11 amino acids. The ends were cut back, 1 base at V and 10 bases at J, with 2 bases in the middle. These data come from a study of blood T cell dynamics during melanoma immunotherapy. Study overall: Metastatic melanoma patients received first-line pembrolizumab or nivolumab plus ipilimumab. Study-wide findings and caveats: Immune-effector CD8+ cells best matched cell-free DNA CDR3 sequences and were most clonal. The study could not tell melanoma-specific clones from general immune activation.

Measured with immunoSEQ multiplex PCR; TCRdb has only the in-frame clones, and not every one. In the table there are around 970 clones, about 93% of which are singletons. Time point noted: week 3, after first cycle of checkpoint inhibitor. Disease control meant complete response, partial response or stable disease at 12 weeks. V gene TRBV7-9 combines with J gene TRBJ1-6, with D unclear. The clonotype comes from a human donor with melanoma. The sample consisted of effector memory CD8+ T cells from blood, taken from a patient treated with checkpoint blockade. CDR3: CASSLDSPLHF. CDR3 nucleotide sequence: TGTGCCAGCAGCTTAGACTCACCCCTCCACTTT.